The clone carrying this T cell receptor beta chain has at least ten counts. What it binds is unknown. The sample belongs to a study of regulatory T cells in long-lasting Graves disease. Whole-study results and caveats: The TCR repertoire of persistent Graves' patients was less diverse than that of newly diagnosed ones. Accuracy was possibly reduced by small sample size.

TCR beta libraries were built with iRepertoire HTBI primers and Arm-PCR of CDR3 regions. TCRdb recomputed calls from the multiplex PCR reads with MiXCR, one row per CDR3 protein. The profile shows 390,000 or so distinct CDR3 sequences, roughly 23% of them singletons. Noted time point: persistent/refractory GD, antithyroid drugs over 5 years with positive TRAb. PBMC RNA was the source of the TCR library. This TCR derives from a woman aged 40 to 50 with Graves disease. This material consisted of peripheral blood mononuclear cells (PBMCs), taken when the disease was refractory, from a patient treated with antithyroid drugs.

This CDR3 is CASSYGDRGLYGYTF. The CDR3, as DNA: TGTGCCAGCAGTTACGGGGACAGGGGGCTTTATGGCTACACCTTC. This chain connects TRBV6-5 to TRBJ1-2; TRBD1 matches 12 bases. The V gene end was trimmed by 2 bases and the J gene end by 5 bases; junction bases not matched to a gene: 3. CDR3 length equals 15 residues. The V gene's germline CDR1 is MNHEY and CDR2 SVGAGI.